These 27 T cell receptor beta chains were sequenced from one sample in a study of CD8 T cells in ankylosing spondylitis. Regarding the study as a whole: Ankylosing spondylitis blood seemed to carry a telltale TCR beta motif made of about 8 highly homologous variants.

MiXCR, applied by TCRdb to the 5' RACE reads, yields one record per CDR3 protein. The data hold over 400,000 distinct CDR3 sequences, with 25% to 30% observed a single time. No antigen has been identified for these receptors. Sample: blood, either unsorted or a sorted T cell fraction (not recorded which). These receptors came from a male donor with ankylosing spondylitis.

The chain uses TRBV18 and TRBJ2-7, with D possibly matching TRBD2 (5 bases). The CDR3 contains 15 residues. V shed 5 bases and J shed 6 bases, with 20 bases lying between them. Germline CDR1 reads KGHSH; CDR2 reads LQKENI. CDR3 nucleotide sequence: TGTGCCAGCTCAAAAGCGGCTAAAGAGACATCCGAGCAGTACTTC. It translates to CASSKAAKETSEQYF.

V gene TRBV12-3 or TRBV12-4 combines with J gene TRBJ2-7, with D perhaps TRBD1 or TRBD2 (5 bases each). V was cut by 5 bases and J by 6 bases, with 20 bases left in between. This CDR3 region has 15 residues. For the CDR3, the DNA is TGTGCCAGCAGTCTTATTGCCGGGACGGCCTTCGAGCAGTACTTC. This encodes CASSLIAGTAFEQYF.

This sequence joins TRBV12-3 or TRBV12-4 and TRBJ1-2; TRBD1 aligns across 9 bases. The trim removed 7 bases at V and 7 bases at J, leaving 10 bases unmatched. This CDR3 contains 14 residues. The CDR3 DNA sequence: TGTGCCAGCAATCCGACAGGGGGACGTAGTGGCTACACCTTC. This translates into CASNPTGGRSGYTF.

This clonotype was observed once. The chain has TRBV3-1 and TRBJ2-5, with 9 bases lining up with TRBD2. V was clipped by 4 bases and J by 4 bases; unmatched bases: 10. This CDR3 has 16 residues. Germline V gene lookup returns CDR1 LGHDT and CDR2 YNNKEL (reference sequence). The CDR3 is CASSPNLGLAGETQYF. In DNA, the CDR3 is TGTGCCAGCAGCCCAAATTTGGGACTAGCCGGAGAGACCCAGTACTTC.

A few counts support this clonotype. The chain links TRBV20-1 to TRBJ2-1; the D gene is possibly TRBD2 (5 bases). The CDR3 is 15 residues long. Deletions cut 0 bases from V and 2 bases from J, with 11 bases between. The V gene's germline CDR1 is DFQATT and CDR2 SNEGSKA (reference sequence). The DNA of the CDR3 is TGCAGTGCTAGAGAGGACTTTTCGACCTACAATGAGCAGTTCTTC. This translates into CSAREDFSTYNEQFF.

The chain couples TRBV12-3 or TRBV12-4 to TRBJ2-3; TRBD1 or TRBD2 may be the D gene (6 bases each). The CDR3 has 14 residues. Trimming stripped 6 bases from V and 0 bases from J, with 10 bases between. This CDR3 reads CASRGGISTDTQYF. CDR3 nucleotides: TGTGCCAGCAGAGGGGGGATTAGCACAGATACGCAGTATTTT.

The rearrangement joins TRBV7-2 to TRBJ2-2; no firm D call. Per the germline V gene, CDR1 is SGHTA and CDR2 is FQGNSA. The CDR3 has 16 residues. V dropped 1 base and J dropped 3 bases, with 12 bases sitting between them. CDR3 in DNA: TGTGCCAGCAGCTTAGTGGTGGAGTCGGACACCGGGGAGCTGTTTTTT. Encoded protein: CASSLVVESDTGELFF.

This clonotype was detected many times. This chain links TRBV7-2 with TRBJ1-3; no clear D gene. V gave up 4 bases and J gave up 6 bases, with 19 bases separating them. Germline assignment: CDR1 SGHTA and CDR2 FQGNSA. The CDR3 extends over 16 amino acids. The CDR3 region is CASSSDLRPGKNTIYF. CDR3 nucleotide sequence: TGTGCCAGCAGCTCCGACCTCCGGCCTGGGAAAAACACCATATATTTT.

The CDR3 coding sequence is TGCGCCAGCAGCTTGGAATTCCCGGCCCAGGAGACCCAGTACTTC. It translates to CASSLEFPAQETQYF. The chain uses TRBV5-1 and TRBJ2-5; D is ambiguous. V lost 0 bases and J 5 bases, leaving 14 bases between the germline ends. Germline CDR1 is SGHRS and CDR2 is YFSETQ. This CDR3 has 15 residues.

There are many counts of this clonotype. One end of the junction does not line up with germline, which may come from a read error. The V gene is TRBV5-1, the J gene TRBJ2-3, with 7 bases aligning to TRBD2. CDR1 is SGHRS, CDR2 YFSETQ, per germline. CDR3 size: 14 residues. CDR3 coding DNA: TGTGCCAGCAGCTTGGGGGGGGGCACAGATACGCAGTATTTT. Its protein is CASSLGGGTDTQYF.

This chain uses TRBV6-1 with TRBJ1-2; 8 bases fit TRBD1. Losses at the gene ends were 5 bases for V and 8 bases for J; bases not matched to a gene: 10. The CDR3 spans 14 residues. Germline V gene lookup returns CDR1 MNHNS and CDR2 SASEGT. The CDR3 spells CASSPAGGVGGYTF. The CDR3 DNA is TGTGCCAGCAGTCCCGCAGGGGGCGTTGGGGGCTACACCTTC.

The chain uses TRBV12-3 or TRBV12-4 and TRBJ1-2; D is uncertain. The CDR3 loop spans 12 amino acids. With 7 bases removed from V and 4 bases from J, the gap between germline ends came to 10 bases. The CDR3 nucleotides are TGTGCCAGCACCCCGGGCGGCTATGGCTACACCTTC. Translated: CASTPGGYGYTF.

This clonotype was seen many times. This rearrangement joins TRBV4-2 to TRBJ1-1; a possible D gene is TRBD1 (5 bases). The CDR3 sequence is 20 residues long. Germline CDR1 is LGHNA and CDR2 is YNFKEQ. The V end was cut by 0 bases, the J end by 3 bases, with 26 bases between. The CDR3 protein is CASSQESPGAGRREDTEAFF. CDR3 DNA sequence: TGTGCCAGCAGCCAAGAATCGCCCGGGGCAGGTCGAAGGGAGGACACTGAAGCTTTCTTT.

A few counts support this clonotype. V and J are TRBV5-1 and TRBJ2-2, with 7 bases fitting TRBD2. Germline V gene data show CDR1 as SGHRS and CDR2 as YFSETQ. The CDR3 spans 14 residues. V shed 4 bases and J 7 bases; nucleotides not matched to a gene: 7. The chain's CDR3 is CASSLTSAGGELFF. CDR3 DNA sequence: TGCGCCAGCAGCCTAACTAGCGCTGGCGGGGAGCTGTTTTTT.

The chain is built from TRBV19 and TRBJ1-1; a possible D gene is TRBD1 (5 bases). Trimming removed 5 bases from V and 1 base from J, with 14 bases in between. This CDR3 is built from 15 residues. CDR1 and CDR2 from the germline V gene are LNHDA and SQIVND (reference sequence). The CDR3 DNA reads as TGTGCCAGTAGTTTCAGACAGAGCTCGAACACTGAAGCTTTCTTT. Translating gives CASSFRQSSNTEAFF.

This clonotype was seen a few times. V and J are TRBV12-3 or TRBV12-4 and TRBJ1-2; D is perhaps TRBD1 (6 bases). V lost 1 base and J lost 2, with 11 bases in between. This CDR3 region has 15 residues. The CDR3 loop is CASSLGDTRNYGYTF. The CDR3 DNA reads TGTGCCAGCAGTTTAGGGGACACAAGAAACTATGGCTACACCTTC.

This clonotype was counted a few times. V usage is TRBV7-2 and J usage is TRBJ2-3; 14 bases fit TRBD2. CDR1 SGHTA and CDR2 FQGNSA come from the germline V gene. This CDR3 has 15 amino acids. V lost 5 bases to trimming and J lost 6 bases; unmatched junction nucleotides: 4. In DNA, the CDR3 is TGTGCCAGCAGCGGGACTAGCGGGAGAAGGGATACGCAGTATTTT. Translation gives CASSGTSGRRDTQYF.

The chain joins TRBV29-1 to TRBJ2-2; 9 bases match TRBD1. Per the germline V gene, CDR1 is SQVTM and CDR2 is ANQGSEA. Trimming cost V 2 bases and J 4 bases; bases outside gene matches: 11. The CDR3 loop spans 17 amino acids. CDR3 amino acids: CSVERWTGDLLTGELFF. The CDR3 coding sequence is TGCAGCGTTGAAAGGTGGACAGGGGACTTACTCACCGGGGAGCTGTTTTTT.

Here the CDR3 DNA reads TGTGCCAGCGCCCCCGGTTATAGGCTAGCGGGACGTGAGCAGTTCTTC. Encoded protein: CASAPGYRLAGREQFF. The chain is built from TRBV6-1 and TRBJ2-1; TRBD2 agrees at 9 bases. The ends lost 8 bases at V and 9 bases at J; junction bases unmatched: 17. The germline V gene has CDR1 MNHNS and CDR2 SASEGT. This CDR3 has 16 residues.

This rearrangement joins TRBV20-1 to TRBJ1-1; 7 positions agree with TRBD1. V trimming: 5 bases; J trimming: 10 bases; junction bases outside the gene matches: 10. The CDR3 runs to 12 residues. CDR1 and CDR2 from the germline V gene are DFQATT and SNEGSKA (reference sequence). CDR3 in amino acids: CSAPDRAEGAFF. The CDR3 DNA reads TGCAGTGCTCCTGACAGGGCTGAGGGAGCTTTCTTT.

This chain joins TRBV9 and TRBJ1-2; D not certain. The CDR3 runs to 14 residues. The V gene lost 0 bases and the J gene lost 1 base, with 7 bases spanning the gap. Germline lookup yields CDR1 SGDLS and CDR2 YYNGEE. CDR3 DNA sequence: TGTGCCAGCAGCGTAGGCGACTATAACTATGGCTACACCTTC. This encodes CASSVGDYNYGYTF.

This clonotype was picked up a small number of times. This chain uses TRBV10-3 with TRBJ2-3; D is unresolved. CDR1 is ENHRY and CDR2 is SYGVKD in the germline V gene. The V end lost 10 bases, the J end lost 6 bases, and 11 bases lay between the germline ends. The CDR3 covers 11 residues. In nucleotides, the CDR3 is TGTGCCACCTCTTCGGATGATACGCAGTATTTT. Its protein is CATSSDDTQYF.

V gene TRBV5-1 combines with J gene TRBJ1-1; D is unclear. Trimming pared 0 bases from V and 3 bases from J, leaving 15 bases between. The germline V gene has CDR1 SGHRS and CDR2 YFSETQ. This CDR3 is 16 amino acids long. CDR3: CASSLVSAQADTEAFF. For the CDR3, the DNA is TGCGCCAGCAGCTTGGTGTCAGCCCAAGCTGACACTGAAGCTTTCTTT.

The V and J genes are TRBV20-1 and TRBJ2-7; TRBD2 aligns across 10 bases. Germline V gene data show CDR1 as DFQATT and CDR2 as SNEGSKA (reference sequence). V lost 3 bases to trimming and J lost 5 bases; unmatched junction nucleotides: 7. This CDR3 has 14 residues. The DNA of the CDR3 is TGCAGTGCTAGTTACGGGCTAGCGGGAGACGAGCAGTACTTC. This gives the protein CSASYGLAGDEQYF.

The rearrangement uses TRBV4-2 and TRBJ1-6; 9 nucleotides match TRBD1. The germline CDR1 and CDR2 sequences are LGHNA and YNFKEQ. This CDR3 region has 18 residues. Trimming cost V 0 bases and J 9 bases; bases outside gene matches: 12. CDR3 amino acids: CASSQDLPGTGSLSPLHF. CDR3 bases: TGTGCCAGCAGCCAAGACCTACCCGGGACAGGGAGTCTTTCACCCCTCCACTTT.

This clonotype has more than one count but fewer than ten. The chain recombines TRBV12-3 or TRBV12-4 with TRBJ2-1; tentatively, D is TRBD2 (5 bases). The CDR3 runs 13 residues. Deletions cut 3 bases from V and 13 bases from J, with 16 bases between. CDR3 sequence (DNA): TGTGCCAGCAGTTTTTCCGGACTCGACTTCCAGTTCTTC. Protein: CASSFSGLDFQFF.

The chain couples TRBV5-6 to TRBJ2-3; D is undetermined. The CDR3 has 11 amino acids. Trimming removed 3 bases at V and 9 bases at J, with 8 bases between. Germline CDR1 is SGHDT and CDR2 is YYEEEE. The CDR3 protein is CASSSLGTQYF. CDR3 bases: TGTGCCAGCAGCTCCCTCGGGACGCAGTATTTT.